This paragraph reports one T cell receptor (beta chain). Its antigen remains unknown. Together with a sample-barcoded 5' primer, a J-beta primer mix was included in a second PCR lasting roughly 6 to 12 cycles. TCRdb redid the calling of the 5' RACE reads with MiXCR, one entry per CDR3 protein. The data hold 1.5 million to 2 million distinct CDR3 sequences, with 40% to 55% observed a single time. The data stem from a study of blood T cells in healthy people across ages. Overall study results and limits: The study found more naive CD4+ cells and higher diversity in long-lived than aged donors.

Peripheral blood, roughly 9.1 milliliters per donor, was collected. The specimen sequenced was blood. This TCR came from a woman between 35 and 50 years old in good health.

CDR3 region: CSARVNRGIGYTF. The CDR3 DNA sequence: TGCAGTGCTAGAGTTAACAGGGGGATCGGCTACACCTTC. V and J are TRBV20-1 and TRBJ1-2, with 8 bases matching TRBD1. CDR1 and CDR2 (germline): DFQATT, SNEGSKA (reference sequence). Trimming removed 1 base from V and 8 bases from J; junction bases left unmatched: 6. The CDR3 contains 13 residues.